This T cell receptor beta chain was identified during a study of CD8+ T cells in alopecia areata. Study-wide results and limits: Sequence data from scalp samples additionally include resident alphabeta T cells of normal skin. Possibly as an HLA-related effect, TCR sharing across patients appeared less clear than in mice.

The germline V and J ends were trimmed by 4 bases and 6 bases, with 19 bases remaining between them. CDR1 is SGHDN and CDR2 is FVKESK in the germline V gene. This CDR3 has 15 residues. Notes on this clone: The antigen is not known.

After isolation, RNA underwent reverse transcription to generate cDNA as the sequencing template. The table came from immunoSEQ multiplex PCR; TCRdb's copy has only in-frame clones and leaves some out. The sample holds under 350,000 clones, roughly 50% seen once. Treatment in this sample: oral pan-JAK inhibitor, 5-10 mg twice daily. Specimen: CD4+ T cells sorted from blood, collected at week 24, from a patient treated with tofacitinib. The clonotype was recovered from a human donor with alopecia areata. The genes are TRBV14 and TRBJ2-7; a possible D gene is TRBD2 (5 bases). CDR3 residues: CASSRVVRERGEQYF. Written as DNA, the CDR3 is TGTGCCAGCAGCCGAGTAGTTAGGGAGAGAGGCGAGCAGTACTTC.